The 23 T cell receptor beta chains below were found in one sample sequenced in a study of blood T cell repertoires in COVID-19. Only in-frame clones appear in the TCRdb table, and some are missing; sequencing was by immunoSEQ multiplex PCR. This sample carries a few hundred thousand clones, 88% of them seen once, and the ten largest clones take about 3.1%. The sequencing input was PBMCs or T cells enriched from blood (not recorded which). These receptors were collected from a woman aged 40 to 50 who had been exposed to COVID-19.

This clone was counted a single time. The chain uses TRBV11-2 and TRBJ1-1; D ambiguous. The germline V gene encodes CDR1 SGHAT and CDR2 FQNNGV. This CDR3 comprises 15 residues. V lost 4 bases and J lost 2, with 14 bases in between. CDR3 in DNA: TGTGCCAGCAGCTACCAAGCAGGCGTTAACACTGAAGCTTTCTTT. Its translation: CASSYQAGVNTEAFF.

The rearrangement joins TRBV11-3 to TRBJ2-5; no firm D call. This CDR3 has 12 amino acids. Trimming stripped 0 bases from V and 4 bases from J, with 3 bases between. Germline CDR1 is SGHNT and CDR2 is YENEEA. As DNA, the CDR3 is TGTGCCAGCAGCTTAGACCGAGAGACCCAGTACTTC. Its protein is CASSLDRETQYF.

The rearrangement links TRBV7-3 to TRBJ2-7, with TRBD2 as a possible D gene (5 bases). The length of the CDR3 is 16 residues. Trimming removed 4 bases at V and 2 bases at J, with 18 bases between. Germline assignment: CDR1 SGHTA and CDR2 FQGTGA. CDR3 region: CASSSSSGIDAYEQYV. CDR3 coding DNA: TGTGCCAGCAGCTCGTCGAGCGGCATTGACGCCTACGAGCAGTACGTC.

V and J are TRBV27 and TRBJ2-1; 9 bases map to TRBD1. In germline, CDR1 is MNHEY, CDR2 SMNVEV (reference sequence). This CDR3 has 15 amino acids. The trim removed 5 bases at V and 9 bases at J, leaving 11 bases unmatched. CDR3 nucleotide sequence: TGTGCCAGCAGTCCAGGGACAGGGCTGCAGGGTGAGCAGTTCTTC. It encodes CASSPGTGLQGEQFF.

V usage is TRBV28 and J usage is TRBJ1-2, with 8 nucleotides matching TRBD1. V trimming: 3 bases; J trimming: 4 bases; junction bases outside the gene matches: 4. CDR3 size: 14 residues. Germline CDR1 reads MDHEN; CDR2 reads SYDVKM. This CDR3 is CASSLGDRRYGYTF. DNA of the CDR3: TGTGCCAGCAGTTTGGGGGACAGGCGCTATGGCTACACCTTC.

Only a few counts were recorded for this clone. The chain employs TRBV9 and TRBJ2-1, with D unresolved. This CDR3 comprises 19 residues. Trimming shortened V by 0 bases and J by 0 bases, and 19 bases separated the two germline ends. The germline V gene encodes CDR1 SGDLS and CDR2 YYNGEE. CDR3 coding DNA: TGTGCCAGCAGCGTAGGTGTCTATAACCTCCAAAGCTCCTACAATGAGCAGTTCTTC. Translating gives CASSVGVYNLQSSYNEQFF.

In DNA form, the CDR3 reads TGTGCCAGCAGCCAAGACCAGAACCCCGGGACTAGCGGGAGAAGGGTTGAGCAGTTCTTC. Translating it yields CASSQDQNPGTSGRRVEQFF. The chain is built from TRBV4-2 and TRBJ2-1, with 14 bases fitting TRBD2. Germline CDR1 LGHNA, CDR2 YNFKEQ. The CDR3 is 20 amino acids. V lost 0 bases and J lost 9; bases outside the gene matches: 16.

V gene TRBV6-5 combines with J gene TRBJ2-1; no clear D. Germline V CDR1 and CDR2: MNHEY, SVGAGI. V was cut by 7 bases and J by 5 bases, with 15 bases left in between. This CDR3 comprises 14 residues. The CDR3: CASNPRRTHNEQFF. Written as DNA, the CDR3 is TGTGCCAGCAACCCACGGAGAACACACAATGAGCAGTTCTTC.

V is TRBV9 and J is TRBJ2-5, with 8 positions matching TRBD1. The CDR3 has 14 amino acids. V was clipped by 1 base and J by 4 bases; unmatched bases: 3. Germline V gene lookup returns CDR1 SGDLS and CDR2 YYNGEE. The CDR3 DNA follows: TGTGCCAGCAGCGTACAGGGGGCAATAGAGACCCAGTACTTC. Translation: CASSVQGAIETQYF.

V usage is TRBV10-3 and J usage is TRBJ1-1, with D maybe TRBD1 (6 bases). The germline gives CDR1 ENHRY, CDR2 SYGVKD. The CDR3 spans 12 residues. Between the trimmed V and J ends, which lost 11 bases and 3 bases, there was a span of 13 bases. CDR3 sequence: CAVRGGDTEAFF. CDR3 sequence (DNA): TGTGCCGTAAGGGGGGGGGACACTGAAGCTTTCTTT.

The V gene is TRBV12-3 or TRBV12-4, the J gene TRBJ2-1; TRBD1 aligns across 7 bases. The V segment lost 2 bases and the J segment 8 bases; nucleotides outside the gene matches: 3. This CDR3 contains 13 residues. The CDR3, as DNA: TGTGCCAGCAGTTTAAGGGGGCGGGATGAGCAGTTCTTC. This gives the protein CASSLRGRDEQFF.

The rearrangement uses TRBV4-3 and TRBJ1-5; 7 nucleotides match TRBD1. The V gene end was trimmed by 1 base and the J gene end by 0 bases; junction bases not matched to a gene: 12. The V gene's germline CDR1 is LGHNA and CDR2 YSLEER. The CDR3 covers 19 residues. CDR3 nucleotide sequence: TGCGCCAGCAGCCAAGTCGTCCGGGACAGTCATTATAGCAATCAGCCCCAGCATTTT. Its protein is CASSQVVRDSHYSNQPQHF.

The gene calls are TRBV14 and TRBJ1-6; D might be TRBD1 (6 bases). V was pared by 0 bases and J by 14 bases, with 11 bases between. This CDR3 comprises 13 residues. The germline V gene has CDR1 SGHDN and CDR2 FVKESK. The CDR3 DNA reads as TGTGCCAGCAGCCAAGAACAGGGATCGGCCCTCCACTTT. Its protein is CASSQEQGSALHF.

This chain uses TRBV6-2 or TRBV6-3 with TRBJ2-2, with TRBD2 matching over 12 bases. Germline values: CDR1 MNHEY, CDR2 SVGEGT. The CDR3 runs to 18 residues. The V gene end was trimmed by 6 bases and the J gene end by 2 bases; junction bases not matched to a gene: 10. CDR3 coding DNA: TGTGCCAGCAGCCGCCGACTAGCGGGGGACCTAAACACCGGGGAGCTGTTTTTT. This gives the protein CASSRRLAGDLNTGELFF.

The genes are TRBV4-2 and TRBJ2-2, with D perhaps matching TRBD1 (6 bases). Looked up from germline, CDR1 is LGHNA and CDR2 is YNFKEQ. The germline V and J ends were trimmed by 0 bases and 4 bases, with 9 bases remaining between them. This CDR3 is 15 amino acids long. The CDR3 DNA sequence: TGTGCCAGCAGCCAAGATAACAGGGCCACCGGGGAGCTGTTTTTT. Translating gives CASSQDNRATGELFF.

The chain recombines TRBV18 with TRBJ2-2; maybe TRBD1 (6 bases). Germline CDR1 and CDR2: KGHSH and LQKENI. This CDR3 spans 16 amino acids. Between the trimmed V and J ends, which lost 0 bases and 3 bases, there was a span of 11 bases. DNA for the CDR3: TGTGCCAGCTCACCACCTCGGACAGAGTACACCGGGGAGCTGTTTTTT. Translated: CASSPPRTEYTGELFF.

V and J are TRBV29-1 and TRBJ2-3; TRBD1 matches 7 bases. Germline V lookup: CDR1 SQVTM, CDR2 ANQGSEA. V gave up 4 bases and J gave up 2 bases; unmatched junction bases: 12. The CDR3 totals 16 residues. CDR3 bases: TGCAGCGTTGTAATTGCGAGGGGGCTTGTCACAGATACGCAGTATTTT. Protein: CSVVIARGLVTDTQYF.

A note on this clone: This CDR3 is also generated by other DNA sequences in the sample. The chain links TRBV19 to TRBJ2-6; D is undetermined. CDR3 size: 16 residues. Germline CDR1 is LNHDA and CDR2 is SQIVND (reference sequence). Trimming shortened V by 8 bases and J by 0 bases, and 14 bases separated the two germline ends. This chain's CDR3 is CASDSRLNSGANVLTF. DNA of the CDR3: TGTGCCAGTGACTCGCGGTTAAACTCTGGGGCCAACGTCCTGACTTTC.

The rearrangement links TRBV5-8 to TRBJ2-3; the match to TRBD2 covers 11 bases. The V gene's germline CDR1 is SGHTS and CDR2 YDEGEE. With V trimmed by 4 bases and J by 0 bases, 7 bases remained unmatched. This CDR3 is built from 17 residues. The chain's CDR3 is CASSLGTSGSSTDTQYF. CDR3 in DNA: TGTGCCAGCAGCCTCGGGACTAGCGGATCTAGCACAGATACGCAGTATTTT. Filled out from reference TRBV5-8 and TRBJ2-3, the complete variable domain reads EAGVTQSPTHLIKTRGQQATLRCSPISGHTSVYWYQQALGLGLQFLLWYDEGEERNRGNFPPRFSGRQFPNYSSELNVNALELEDSALYLCASSLGTSGSSTDTQYFGPGTRLTVL.

The rearrangement links TRBV18 to TRBJ1-2; D gene ambiguous. CDR3 length equals 16 residues. The V gene's germline CDR1 is KGHSH and CDR2 LQKENI. With 3 bases removed from V and 5 bases from J, the gap between germline ends came to 19 bases. This chain's CDR3 is CASSPQDSLLLYGYTF. The CDR3, as DNA: TGTGCCAGCTCACCCCAGGACTCTCTCCTCTTATATGGCTACACCTTC.

The gene calls are TRBV28 and TRBJ2-1; 9 bases match TRBD1. The CDR3 is 15 residues long. Germline CDR1 MDHEN, CDR2 SYDVKM. V dropped 8 bases and J dropped 6; count of bases not matched to a gene: 11. The CDR3 loop is CASVPAGQGANEQFF. The CDR3 region has the DNA TGTGCCAGCGTCCCGGCGGGACAGGGAGCCAATGAGCAGTTCTTC.

This clone was found a few times. The chain links TRBV7-3 to TRBJ1-1; TRBD1 matches at 12 bases. Losses at the gene ends were 5 bases for V and 3 bases for J; bases not matched to a gene: 7. The CDR3 loop spans 16 amino acids. Germline loops: CDR1 SGHTA, CDR2 FQGTGA. CDR3 DNA: TGTGCCAGCAGCGTAGGGACAGGGGGCTGGGACACTGAAGCTTTCTTT. Translating gives CASSVGTGGWDTEAFF.

This clone has just one count. The genes are TRBV9 and TRBJ1-2; 8 positions agree with TRBD1. Germline V lookup: CDR1 SGDLS, CDR2 YYNGEE. This CDR3 is 15 amino acids long. With 1 base clipped from V and 2 bases from J, the junction kept 4 bases outside the gene matches. CDR3 sequence (DNA): TGTGCCAGCAGCGTAAGACAGGGGCACAACTATGGCTACACCTTC. Translation gives CASSVRQGHNYGYTF.